These 8 T cell receptor beta chains came from one sample sequenced in a study of blood T cell repertoires in COVID-19. TCRdb's table, derived via immunoSEQ multiplex PCR, lists solely in-frame clones and lacks some. The sample gives 200,000 to 250,000 clones, 70% to 90% of which show up once; around 3% is in the top ten. Specimen: peripheral blood. These receptors originate from a man between 18 and 29 years old with active or convalescent COVID-19.

This chain joins TRBV2 and TRBJ1-4; 12 nucleotides align to TRBD1. With 6 bases clipped from V and 0 bases from J, the junction kept 11 bases outside the gene matches. The germline V gene has CDR1 SNHLY and CDR2 FYNNEI. The CDR3 totals 19 residues. CDR3 bases: TGTGCCAGCAGGAACCGGGACAGGGGGCATTTTTCAACTAATGAAAAACTGTTTTTT. This gives the protein CASRNRDRGHFSTNEKLFF.

The CDR3 region has the DNA TGTGCCAGCTCGAACTGGGGGCACGAGCAGTACTTC. Translation: CASSNWGHEQYF. The chain links TRBV5-4 to TRBJ2-7, with TRBD1 as a possible D gene (6 bases). With 7 bases removed from V and 5 bases from J, the gap between germline ends came to 13 bases. The CDR3 covers 12 residues. Germline CDR1 and CDR2: SGHNT and YYREEE (reference sequence).

The chain carries TRBV10-3 and TRBJ1-1; 7 nucleotides match TRBD1. The CDR3 runs to 13 residues. V shed 10 bases, J shed 1 base, and the junction held 6 bases outside the gene matches. Germline CDR1 reads ENHRY; CDR2 reads SYGVKD. The CDR3 region has the DNA TGTGCCACCCAGGGGGTATGGAACACTGAAGCTTTCTTT. This codes for CATQGVWNTEAFF.

V gene TRBV6-5 combines with J gene TRBJ1-2, with 9 positions matching TRBD1. CDR3 length: 16 residues. Germline assignment: CDR1 MNHEY and CDR2 SVGAGI. Trimming took 2 bases from V and 8 from J; bases not matched to a gene: 12. The CDR3 coding sequence is TGTGCCAGCAGTTACGCCTTACCACAGGGGGCAGGAGGCTACACCTTC. Translated: CASSYALPQGAGGYTF.

The chain carries TRBV4-3 and TRBJ1-2; TRBD1 is a possible D gene (6 bases). CDR1 is LGHNA, CDR2 YSLEER, per germline. The CDR3 is 16 amino acids. Between the trimmed V and J ends, which lost 4 bases and 1 base, there was a span of 16 bases. CDR3 protein: CASSPGATGDNYGYTF. For the CDR3, the DNA is TGCGCCAGCAGCCCCGGGGCGACAGGAGATAACTATGGCTACACCTTC.

The chain joins TRBV7-8 to TRBJ2-6; D gene uncertain. V dropped 7 bases and J dropped 0 bases, with 16 bases sitting between them. Germline CDR1 is SGHVS and CDR2 is FQNEAQ. This CDR3 has 17 residues. This CDR3 reads CASILSRLHSGANVLTF. Here the CDR3 DNA reads TGTGCCAGCATCCTCTCGAGGCTACACTCTGGGGCCAACGTCCTGACTTTC.

The chain links TRBV2 to TRBJ1-2; 10 nucleotides agree with TRBD1. This CDR3 spans 15 amino acids. V trimming: 8 bases; J trimming: 6 bases; junction bases outside the gene matches: 12. Germline CDR1 is SNHLY and CDR2 is FYNNEI. The CDR3 sequence is CASRRQGAHSDGYTF. The CDR3, as DNA: TGTGCCAGCCGGAGACAGGGGGCTCACTCTGATGGCTACACCTTC.

This chain links TRBV4-3 with TRBJ1-6; tentative D call: TRBD1 (5 bases). Looked up from germline, CDR1 is LGHNA and CDR2 is YSLEER. This CDR3 contains 15 residues. V gave up 0 bases and J gave up 9 bases, with 12 bases separating them. The CDR3 reads CASSQDVQGLSPLHF. CDR3 in DNA: TGCGCCAGCAGCCAAGATGTGCAGGGACTTTCACCCCTCCACTTT.